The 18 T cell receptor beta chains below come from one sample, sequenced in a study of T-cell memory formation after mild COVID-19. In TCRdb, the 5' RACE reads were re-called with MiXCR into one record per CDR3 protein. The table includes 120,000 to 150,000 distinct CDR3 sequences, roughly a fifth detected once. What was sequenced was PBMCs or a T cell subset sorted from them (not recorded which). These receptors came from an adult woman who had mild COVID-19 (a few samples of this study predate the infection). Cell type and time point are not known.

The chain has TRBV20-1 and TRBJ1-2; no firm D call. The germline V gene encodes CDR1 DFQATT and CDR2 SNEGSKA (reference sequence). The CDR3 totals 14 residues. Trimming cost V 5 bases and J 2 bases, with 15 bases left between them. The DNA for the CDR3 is TGCAGTGCTGGCCAGACAACGAAGAACTATGGCTACACCTTC. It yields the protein CSAGQTTKNYGYTF.

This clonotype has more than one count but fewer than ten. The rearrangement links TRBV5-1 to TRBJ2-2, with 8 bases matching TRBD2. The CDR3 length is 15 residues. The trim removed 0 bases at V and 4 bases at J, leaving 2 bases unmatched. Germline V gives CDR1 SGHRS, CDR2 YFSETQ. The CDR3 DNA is TGCGCCAGCAGCTTGGCGGCGGGAGGCACCGGGGAGCTGTTTTTT. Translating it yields CASSLAAGGTGELFF.

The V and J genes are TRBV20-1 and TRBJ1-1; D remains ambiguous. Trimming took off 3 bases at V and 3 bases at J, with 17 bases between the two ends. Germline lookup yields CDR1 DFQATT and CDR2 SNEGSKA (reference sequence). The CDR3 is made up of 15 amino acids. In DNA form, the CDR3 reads TGCAGTGCTAGGTCCGATCGAAGGGAGGACACTGAAGCTTTCTTT. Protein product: CSARSDRREDTEAFF.

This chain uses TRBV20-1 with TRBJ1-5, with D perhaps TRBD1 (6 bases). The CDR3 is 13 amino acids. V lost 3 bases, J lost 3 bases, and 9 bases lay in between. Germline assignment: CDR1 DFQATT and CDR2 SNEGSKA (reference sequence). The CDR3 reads CSARGGLNQPQHF. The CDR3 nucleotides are TGCAGTGCTAGGGGGGGCCTCAATCAGCCCCAGCATTTT.

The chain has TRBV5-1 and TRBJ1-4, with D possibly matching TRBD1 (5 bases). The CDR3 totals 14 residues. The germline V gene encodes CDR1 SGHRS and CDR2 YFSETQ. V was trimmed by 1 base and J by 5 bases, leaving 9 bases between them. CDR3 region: CASSLIGANEKLFF. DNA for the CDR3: TGCGCCAGCAGCTTGATCGGGGCCAATGAAAAACTGTTTTTT.

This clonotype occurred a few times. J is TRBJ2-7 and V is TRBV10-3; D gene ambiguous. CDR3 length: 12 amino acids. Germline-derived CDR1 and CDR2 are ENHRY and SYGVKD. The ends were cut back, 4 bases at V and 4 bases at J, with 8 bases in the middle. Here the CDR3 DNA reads TGTGCCATCAGTGGGGGAAATTACGAGCAGTACTTC. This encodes CAISGGNYEQYF.

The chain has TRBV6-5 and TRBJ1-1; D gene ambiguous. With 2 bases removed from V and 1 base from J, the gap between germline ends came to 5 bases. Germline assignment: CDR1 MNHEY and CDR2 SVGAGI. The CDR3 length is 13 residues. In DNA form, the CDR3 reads TGTGCCAGCAGTTACCTCGGGAACACTGAAGCTTTCTTT. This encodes CASSYLGNTEAFF.

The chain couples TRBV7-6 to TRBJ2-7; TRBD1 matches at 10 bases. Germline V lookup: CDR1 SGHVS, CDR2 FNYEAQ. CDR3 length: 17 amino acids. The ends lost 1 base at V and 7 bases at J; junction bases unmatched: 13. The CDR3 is CASSLGSTGTGAYEQYF. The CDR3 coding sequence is TGTGCCAGCAGCTTAGGCAGCACCGGGACAGGGGCATATGAGCAGTACTTC.

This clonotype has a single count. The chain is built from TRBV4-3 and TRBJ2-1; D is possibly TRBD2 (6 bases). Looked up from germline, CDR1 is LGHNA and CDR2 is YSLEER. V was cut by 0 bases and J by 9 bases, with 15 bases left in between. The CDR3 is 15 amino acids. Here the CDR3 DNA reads TGCGCCAGCAGCCAAGAGATGTTGGGAGGAGGTGAGCAGTTCTTC. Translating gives CASSQEMLGGGEQFF.

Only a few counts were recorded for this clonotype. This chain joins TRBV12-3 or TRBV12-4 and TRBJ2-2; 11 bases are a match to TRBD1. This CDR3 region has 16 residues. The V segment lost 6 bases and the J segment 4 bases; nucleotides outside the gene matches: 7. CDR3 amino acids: CASSWGQGGTTGELFF. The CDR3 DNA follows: TGTGCCAGCAGCTGGGGACAGGGGGGGACCACCGGGGAGCTGTTTTTT.

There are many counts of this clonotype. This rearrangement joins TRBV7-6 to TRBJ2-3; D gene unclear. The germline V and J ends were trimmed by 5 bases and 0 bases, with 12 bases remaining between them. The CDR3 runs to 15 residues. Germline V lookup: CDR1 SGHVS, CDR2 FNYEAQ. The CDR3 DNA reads TGTGCCAGCAGCCCCGGGCATTCTAGCACAGATACGCAGTATTTT. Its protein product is CASSPGHSSTDTQYF.

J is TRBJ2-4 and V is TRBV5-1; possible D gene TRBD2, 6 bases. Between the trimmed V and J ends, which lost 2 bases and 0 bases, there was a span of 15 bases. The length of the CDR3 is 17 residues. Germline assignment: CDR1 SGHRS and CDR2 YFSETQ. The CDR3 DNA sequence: TGCGCCAGCAGCTTAGAAGGGACTTCCAGAGCCAAAAACATTCAGTACTTC. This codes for CASSLEGTSRAKNIQYF.

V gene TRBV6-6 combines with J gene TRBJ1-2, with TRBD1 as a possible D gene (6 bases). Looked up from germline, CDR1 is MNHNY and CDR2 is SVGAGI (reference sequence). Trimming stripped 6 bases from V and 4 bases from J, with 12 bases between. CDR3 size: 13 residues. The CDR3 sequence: CASRIGQIYGYTF. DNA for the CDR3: TGTGCCAGCAGAATCGGACAGATCTATGGCTACACCTTC.

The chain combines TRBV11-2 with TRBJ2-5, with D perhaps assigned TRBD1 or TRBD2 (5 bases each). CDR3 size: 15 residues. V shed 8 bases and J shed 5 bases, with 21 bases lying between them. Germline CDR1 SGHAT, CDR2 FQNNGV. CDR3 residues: CASLRTGPWVETQYF. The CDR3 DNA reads TGTGCCAGCCTAAGAACGGGACCCTGGGTCGAGACCCAGTACTTC. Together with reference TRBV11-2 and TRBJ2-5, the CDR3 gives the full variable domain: EAGVAQSPRYKIIEKRQSVAFWCNPISGHATLYWYQQILGQGPKLLIQFQNNGVVDDSQLPKDRFSAERLKGVDSTLKIQPAKLEDSAVYLCASLRTGPWVETQYFGPGTRLLVL.

CDR3 DNA sequence: TGCAGTGCTAGAGAGACAGGGCCTTTTCCCGAAAAACTGTTTTTT. Encoded protein: CSARETGPFPEKLFF. The chain combines TRBV20-1 with TRBJ1-4, with TRBD1 identical over 7 bases. The germline V gene has CDR1 DFQATT and CDR2 SNEGSKA (reference sequence). The trim removed 0 bases at V and 8 bases at J, leaving 9 bases unmatched. CDR3 length equals 15 residues.

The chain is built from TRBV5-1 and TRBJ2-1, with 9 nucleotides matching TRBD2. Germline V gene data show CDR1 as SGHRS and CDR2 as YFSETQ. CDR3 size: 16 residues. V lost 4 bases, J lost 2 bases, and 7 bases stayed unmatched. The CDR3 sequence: CASSVTSGGTYNEQFF. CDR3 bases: TGCGCCAGCAGCGTGACGAGCGGGGGGACCTACAATGAGCAGTTCTTC.

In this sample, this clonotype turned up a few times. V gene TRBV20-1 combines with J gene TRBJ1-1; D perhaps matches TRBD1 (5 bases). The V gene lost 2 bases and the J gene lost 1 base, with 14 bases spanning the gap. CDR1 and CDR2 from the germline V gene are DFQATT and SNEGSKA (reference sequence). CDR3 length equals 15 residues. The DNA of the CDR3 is TGCAGTGCTAGATTCCAGGGACGGGGGAACACTGAAGCTTTCTTT. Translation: CSARFQGRGNTEAFF.

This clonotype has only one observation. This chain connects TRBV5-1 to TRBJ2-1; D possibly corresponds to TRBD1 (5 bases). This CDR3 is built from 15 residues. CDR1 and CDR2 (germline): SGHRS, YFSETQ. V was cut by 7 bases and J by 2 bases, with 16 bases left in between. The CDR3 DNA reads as TGCGCCAGCGGCTCCCTCGGCAGGGCCTACAATGAGCAGTTCTTC. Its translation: CASGSLGRAYNEQFF. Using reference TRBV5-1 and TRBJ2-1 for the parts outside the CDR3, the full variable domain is KAGVTQTPRYLIKTRGQQVTLSCSPISGHRSVSWYQQTPGQGLQFLFEYFSETQRNKGNFPGRFSGRQFSNSRSEMNVSTLELGDSALYLCASGSLGRAYNEQFFGPGTRLTVL.